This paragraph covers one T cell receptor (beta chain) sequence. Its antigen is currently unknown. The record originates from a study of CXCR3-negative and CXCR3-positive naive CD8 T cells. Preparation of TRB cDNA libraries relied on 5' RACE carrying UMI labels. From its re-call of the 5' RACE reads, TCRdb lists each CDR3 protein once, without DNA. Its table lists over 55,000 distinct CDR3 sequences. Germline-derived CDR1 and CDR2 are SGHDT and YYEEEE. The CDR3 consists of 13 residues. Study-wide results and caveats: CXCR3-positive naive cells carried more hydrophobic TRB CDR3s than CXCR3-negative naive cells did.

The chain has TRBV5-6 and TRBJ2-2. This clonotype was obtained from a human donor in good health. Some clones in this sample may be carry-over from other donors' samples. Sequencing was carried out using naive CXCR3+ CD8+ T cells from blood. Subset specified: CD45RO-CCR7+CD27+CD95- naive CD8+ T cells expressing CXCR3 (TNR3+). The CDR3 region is CASSLVNTGELFF.